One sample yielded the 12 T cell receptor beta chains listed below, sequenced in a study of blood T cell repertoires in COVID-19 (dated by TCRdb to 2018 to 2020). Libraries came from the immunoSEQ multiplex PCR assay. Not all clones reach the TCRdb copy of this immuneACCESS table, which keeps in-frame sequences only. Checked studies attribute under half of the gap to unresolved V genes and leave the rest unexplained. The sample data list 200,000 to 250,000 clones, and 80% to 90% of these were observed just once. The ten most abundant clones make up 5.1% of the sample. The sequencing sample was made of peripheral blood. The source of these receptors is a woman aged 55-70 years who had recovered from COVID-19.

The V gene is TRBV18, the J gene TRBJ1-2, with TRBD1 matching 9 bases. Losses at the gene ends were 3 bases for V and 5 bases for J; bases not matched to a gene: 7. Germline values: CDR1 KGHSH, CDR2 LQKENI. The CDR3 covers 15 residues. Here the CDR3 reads CASSPETGGSYGYTF. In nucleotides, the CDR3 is TGTGCCAGCTCACCTGAGACAGGGGGGTCATATGGCTACACCTTC.

The CDR3 DNA reads as TGTGCCAGCCCCCCAGGGGGCCAACCGGGGTATGGCTACACCTTC. It translates to CASPPGGQPGYGYTF. J is TRBJ1-2 and V is TRBV6-4; 8 bases map to TRBD1. J lost 5 bases, V lost 8 bases, and 13 bases had no gene match. The CDR3 runs 15 residues. Germline CDR1 is MRHNA and CDR2 is SNTAGT.

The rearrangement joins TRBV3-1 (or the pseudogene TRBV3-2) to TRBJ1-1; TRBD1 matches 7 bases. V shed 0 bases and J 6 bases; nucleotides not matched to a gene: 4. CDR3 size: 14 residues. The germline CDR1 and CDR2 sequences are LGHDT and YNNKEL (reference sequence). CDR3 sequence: CASSQDDRVPEAFF. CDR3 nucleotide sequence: TGTGCCAGCAGCCAAGATGACAGGGTGCCTGAAGCTTTCTTT.

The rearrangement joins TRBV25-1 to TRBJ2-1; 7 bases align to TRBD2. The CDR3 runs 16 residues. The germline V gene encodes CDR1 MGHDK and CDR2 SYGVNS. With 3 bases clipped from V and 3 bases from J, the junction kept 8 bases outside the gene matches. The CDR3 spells CASSDASGVHYNEQFF. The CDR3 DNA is TGTGCCAGCAGTGACGCCAGCGGGGTCCACTACAATGAGCAGTTCTTC.

The CDR3 sequence is CASSSEAGNQPQHF. The CDR3 DNA sequence: TGCGCCAGCAGCTCGGAGGCCGGCAATCAGCCCCAGCATTTT. This rearrangement joins TRBV5-1 to TRBJ1-5, with D unresolved. The CDR3 spans 14 residues. V shed 3 bases and J shed 2 bases, with 9 bases lying between them. Germline CDR1 is SGHRS and CDR2 is YFSETQ.

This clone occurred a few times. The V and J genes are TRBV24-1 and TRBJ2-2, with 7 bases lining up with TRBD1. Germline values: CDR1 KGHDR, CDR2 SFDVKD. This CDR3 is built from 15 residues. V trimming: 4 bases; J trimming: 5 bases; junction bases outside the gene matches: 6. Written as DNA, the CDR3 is TGTGCCACCAGTGAAACAGGGGCCTTGACCGGGGAGCTGTTTTTT. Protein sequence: CATSETGALTGELFF.

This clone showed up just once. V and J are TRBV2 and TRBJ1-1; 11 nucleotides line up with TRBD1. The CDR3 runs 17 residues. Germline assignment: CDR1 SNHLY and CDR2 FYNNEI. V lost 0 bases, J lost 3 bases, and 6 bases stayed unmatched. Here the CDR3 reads CASSEAPGQGDHTEAFF. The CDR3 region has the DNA TGTGCCAGCAGTGAAGCTCCGGGACAGGGGGACCACACTGAAGCTTTCTTT.

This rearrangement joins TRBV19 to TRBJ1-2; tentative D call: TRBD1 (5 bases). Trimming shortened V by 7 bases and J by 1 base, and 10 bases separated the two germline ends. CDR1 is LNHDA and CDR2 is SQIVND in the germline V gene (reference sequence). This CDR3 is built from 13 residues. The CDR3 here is CASTPGGNYGYTF. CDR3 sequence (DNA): TGTGCCAGTACCCCGGGGGGTAACTATGGCTACACCTTC.

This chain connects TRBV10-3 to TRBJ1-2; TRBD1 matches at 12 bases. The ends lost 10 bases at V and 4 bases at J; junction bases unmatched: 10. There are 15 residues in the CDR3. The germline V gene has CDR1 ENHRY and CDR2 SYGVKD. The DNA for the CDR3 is TGTGCCAGCTGGGACAGGGGGCTTTCGGGCTATGGCTACACCTTC. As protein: CASWDRGLSGYGYTF.

The CDR3: CASSPGQGALNQPQHF. CDR3 DNA sequence: TGTGCCAGCTCCCCGGGACAGGGGGCCCTCAATCAGCCCCAGCATTTT. V and J are TRBV18 and TRBJ1-5; 12 bases line up with TRBD1. This CDR3 comprises 16 residues. Germline CDR1 is KGHSH and CDR2 is LQKENI. V shed 6 bases and J 3 bases; nucleotides not matched to a gene: 6.

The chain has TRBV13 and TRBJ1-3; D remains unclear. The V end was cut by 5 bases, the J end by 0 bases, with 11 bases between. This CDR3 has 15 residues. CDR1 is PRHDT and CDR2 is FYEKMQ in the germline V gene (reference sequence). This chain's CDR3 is CASSRGWNSGNTIYF. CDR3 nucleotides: TGTGCCAGCAGCCGGGGTTGGAACTCTGGAAACACCATATATTTT. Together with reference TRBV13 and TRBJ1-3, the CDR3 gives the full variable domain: AAGVIQSPRHLIKEKRETATLKCYPIPRHDTVYWYQQGPGQDPQFLISFYEKMQSDKGSIPDRFSAQQFSDYHSELNMSSLELGDSALYFCASSRGWNSGNTIYFGEGSWLTVV.

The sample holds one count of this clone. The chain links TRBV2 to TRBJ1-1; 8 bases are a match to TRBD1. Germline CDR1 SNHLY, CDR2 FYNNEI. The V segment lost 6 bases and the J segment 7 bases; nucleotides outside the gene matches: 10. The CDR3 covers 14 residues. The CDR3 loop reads CASRGGRGLGEAFF. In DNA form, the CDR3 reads TGTGCCAGCAGAGGAGGCAGGGGGCTTGGTGAAGCTTTCTTT.